A single sample gave rise to the 27 T cell receptor beta chains below, sequenced in a study of response to subunit inactivated influenza vaccine. TCRdb processed the RT-PCR reads anew with MiXCR; each CDR3 protein has one entry. The sample has about 300,000 distinct CDR3 sequences, approximately 20% seen once; the top ten hold about a tenth. The specimen was PBMCs from blood, collected approximately 20 months after vaccination. The receptors originated from a man aged 45 to 75 who received an inactivated influenza vaccine.

The CDR3 sequence: CSVRQGVHEQYF. DNA of the CDR3: TGCAGCGTTAGGCAGGGGGTTCACGAGCAGTACTTC. V and J are TRBV29-1 and TRBJ2-7; TRBD1 agrees at 7 bases. The CDR3 runs to 12 residues. Germline CDR1 reads SQVTM; CDR2 reads ANQGSEA. V gave up 5 bases and J gave up 5 bases; unmatched junction bases: 6.

This clonotype was counted a few times. The J gene is TRBJ1-1, the V gene TRBV4-1, with a weak D call TRBD1 (6 bases). This CDR3 contains 19 residues. Germline values: CDR1 MGHRA, CDR2 YSYEKL. V lost 2 bases to trimming and J lost 0 bases, with 22 bases between them. The CDR3 protein is CASSQQYFRGATMNTEAFF. In DNA, the CDR3 is TGCGCCAGCAGCCAACAATACTTCAGGGGCGCCACCATGAACACTGAAGCTTTCTTT.

This clonotype appeared once. The rearrangement uses TRBV10-3 and TRBJ2-6; 10 nucleotides match TRBD1. The V gene end was trimmed by 4 bases and the J gene end by 0 bases; junction bases not matched to a gene: 0. CDR3 size: 16 residues. The germline V gene encodes CDR1 ENHRY and CDR2 SYGVKD. The CDR3 DNA reads TGTGCCATCAGTGGGACAGGGGGCTCTGGGGCCAACGTCCTGACTTTC. Its protein is CAISGTGGSGANVLTF.

This clonotype has a handful of counts. The chain is built from TRBV19 and TRBJ1-1; the match to TRBD1 covers 7 bases. Germline loops: CDR1 LNHDA, CDR2 SQIVND (reference sequence). V shed 5 bases and J 0 bases; nucleotides not matched to a gene: 15. The CDR3 consists of 18 residues. The CDR3 DNA follows: TGTGCCAGTAGTGGGGACAGCCTAGTGCGTGTCGTGAACACTGAAGCTTTCTTT. It is translated as CASSGDSLVRVVNTEAFF.

This clonotype turned up a few times. The rearrangement uses TRBV18 and TRBJ1-2, with D uncertain. V was trimmed by 5 bases and J by 6 bases, leaving 13 bases between them. CDR3 length: 13 amino acids. Germline assignment: CDR1 KGHSH and CDR2 LQKENI. CDR3 bases: TGTGCCAGCTCAAGGGAGCTGGAAGATGGCTACACCTTC. Translating it yields CASSRELEDGYTF.

The J gene is TRBJ1-3, the V gene TRBV6-2 or TRBV6-3; D is undetermined. The V gene's germline CDR1 is MNHEY and CDR2 SVGEGT. The CDR3 has 19 amino acids. V gave up 0 bases and J gave up 0 bases, with 18 bases separating them. Here the CDR3 reads CASSYSTRANSYSGNTIYF. DNA for the CDR3: TGTGCCAGCAGTTACTCGACCCGCGCCAACTCATACTCTGGAAACACCATATATTTT.

The rearrangement links TRBV28 to TRBJ1-3; no definite D call. Germline CDR1 MDHEN, CDR2 SYDVKM. This CDR3 has 12 residues. Trimming removed 8 bases at V and 0 bases at J, with 5 bases between. CDR3 in DNA: TGTGCCAGCCAGTACTCTGGAAACACCATATATTTT. As protein: CASQYSGNTIYF.

The rearrangement links TRBV6-1 to TRBJ2-1; TRBD2 agrees at 8 bases. Germline CDR1 MNHNS, CDR2 SASEGT. The trim removed 6 bases at V and 0 bases at J, leaving 7 bases unmatched. This CDR3 is 16 amino acids long. The CDR3 is CASRAMSGSSYNEQFF. The CDR3 DNA sequence: TGTGCCAGCAGGGCCATGAGCGGGAGCTCCTACAATGAGCAGTTCTTC.

The chain recombines TRBV24-1 with TRBJ1-2, with 10 positions matching TRBD1. This CDR3 is built from 15 residues. CDR1 is KGHDR and CDR2 is SFDVKD in the germline V gene. With V trimmed by 7 bases and J by 8 bases, 12 bases remained unmatched. The CDR3 bases are TGTGCCACCAGCCCTTCGACAGGGGGCATAAGAGGCTACACCTTC. Translating gives CATSPSTGGIRGYTF.

The J gene is TRBJ2-3, the V gene TRBV6-5; D is possibly TRBD1 (6 bases). The CDR3 runs to 15 residues. CDR1 is MNHEY, CDR2 SVGAGI, per germline. V was pared by 4 bases and J by 0 bases, with 11 bases between. The chain's CDR3 is CASSWTAPSTDTQYF. The CDR3 coding sequence is TGTGCCAGCAGTTGGACAGCGCCGAGCACAGATACGCAGTATTTT.

This clonotype has a handful of counts. The rearrangement links TRBV4-2 to TRBJ1-5; unclear D gene. This CDR3 spans 14 amino acids. Trimming removed 0 bases from V and 11 bases from J, with 14 bases in between. Germline CDR1 LGHNA, CDR2 YNFKEQ. CDR3 coding DNA: TGTGCCAGCAGCCAAGATCAAGTGCTAGGGTCCCAGCATTTT. Translated, it gives CASSQDQVLGSQHF.

The rearrangement links TRBV6-2 or TRBV6-3 to TRBJ1-5; tentatively, D is TRBD1 (5 bases). The germline gives CDR1 MNHEY, CDR2 SVGEGT. The ends were cut back, 7 bases at V and 5 bases at J, with 15 bases in the middle. The length of the CDR3 is 14 residues. The CDR3 sequence: CASMGPAADQPQHF. The CDR3 DNA follows: TGTGCCAGCATGGGACCTGCCGCCGATCAGCCCCAGCATTTT.

This clonotype was counted only a few times. The J gene is TRBJ2-7, the V gene TRBV5-1; 8 positions agree with TRBD1. The V segment lost 6 bases and the J segment 5 bases; nucleotides outside the gene matches: 10. The CDR3 is 14 amino acids. Germline lookup yields CDR1 SGHRS and CDR2 YFSETQ. CDR3 residues: CASTQDREGDEQYF. CDR3 DNA sequence: TGCGCCAGCACACAGGACAGGGAAGGGGACGAGCAGTACTTC.

This clonotype has a count of ten or more. V usage is TRBV6-2 or TRBV6-3 and J usage is TRBJ1-5; possible D gene TRBD1, 5 bases. V was pared by 8 bases and J by 4 bases, with 18 bases between. This CDR3 contains 15 residues. CDR1 is MNHEY and CDR2 is SVGEGT in the germline V gene. CDR3 in amino acids: CASGETRQNNQPQHF. CDR3 DNA: TGTGCCAGCGGGGAAACCCGACAGAATAATCAGCCCCAGCATTTT.

The V and J genes are TRBV4-1 and TRBJ1-4; D is possibly TRBD1 (5 bases). The germline CDR1 and CDR2 sequences are MGHRA and YSYEKL. This CDR3 has 17 residues. The V and J ends lost 0 bases and 7 bases respectively, with 18 bases between them. CDR3 sequence: CASSQDSTIGQGEKLFF. CDR3 nucleotides: TGCGCCAGCAGCCAAGATTCTACGATAGGGCAGGGTGAAAAACTGTTTTTT.

The table lists this clonotype with a few counts. The chain combines TRBV5-1 with TRBJ2-3; 8 bases fit TRBD2. The CDR3 spans 16 residues. J lost 4 bases, V lost 8 bases, and 15 bases had no gene match. Germline lookup yields CDR1 SGHRS and CDR2 YFSETQ. This CDR3 reads CASTGRPTSVADTQYF. The DNA for the CDR3 is TGCGCCAGTACGGGACGGCCGACTAGCGTAGCAGATACGCAGTATTTT.

The chain recombines TRBV11-2 with TRBJ2-3, with D possibly TRBD2 on 5 matching bases. This CDR3 comprises 14 residues. The germline CDR1 and CDR2 sequences are SGHAT and FQNNGV. Trimming left V 1 base short and J 2 bases short, with 7 bases between. In DNA form, the CDR3 reads TGTGCCAGCAGCTTAGCACGGGACACAGATACGCAGTATTTT. It translates to CASSLARDTDTQYF.

V usage is TRBV11-2 and J usage is TRBJ2-5, with TRBD2 as a possible D gene (6 bases). V gave up 8 bases and J gave up 2 bases, with 12 bases separating them. Germline assignment: CDR1 SGHAT and CDR2 FQNNGV. The CDR3 is 13 residues long. The CDR3 region is CASGGSSQETQYF. The DNA for the CDR3 is TGTGCCAGCGGGGGGAGCTCTCAAGAGACCCAGTACTTC.

The rearrangement links TRBV12-3 or TRBV12-4 to TRBJ1-1; TRBD1 is a possible D gene (6 bases). The V end was cut by 3 bases, the J end by 5 bases, with 16 bases between. This CDR3 spans 15 amino acids. CDR3 amino acids: CASSLAVQGTTEAFF. The CDR3 nucleotides read TGTGCCAGCAGTTTGGCTGTCCAGGGGACAACTGAAGCTTTCTTT.

The chain recombines TRBV6-1 with TRBJ1-2, with D possibly matching TRBD1 (5 bases). The CDR3 runs to 15 residues. The germline gives CDR1 MNHNS, CDR2 SASEGT. V gave up 8 bases and J gave up 1 base, with 17 bases separating them. As DNA, the CDR3 is TGTGCCAGCTGGCAGGGCCCGTATAATAACTATGGCTACACCTTC. Protein sequence: CASWQGPYNNYGYTF.

The chain has TRBV7-2 and TRBJ2-7; the D is unclear. Germline loops: CDR1 SGHTA, CDR2 FQGNSA. V lost 1 base to trimming and J lost 0 bases, with 13 bases between them. This CDR3 is 16 amino acids long. The CDR3 sequence: CASSLVRARSSYEQYF. Here the CDR3 DNA reads TGTGCCAGCAGCTTAGTCAGAGCGAGGAGCTCCTACGAGCAGTACTTC.

The rearrangement uses TRBV29-1 and TRBJ2-1; 8 positions agree with TRBD2. This CDR3 is 17 amino acids long. With V trimmed by 2 bases and J by 4 bases, 13 bases remained unmatched. Germline CDR1 and CDR2: SQVTM and ANQGSEA. The DNA for the CDR3 is TGCAGCGTTGAAACCCCCTGGGGAGCGGGAGTATACAATGAGCAGTTCTTC. This encodes CSVETPWGAGVYNEQFF.

This clonotype was observed a few times. J is TRBJ1-1 and V is TRBV20-1; possibly TRBD1 for D (5 bases). V was pared by 4 bases and J by 3 bases, with 9 bases between. The germline gives CDR1 DFQATT, CDR2 SNEGSKA (reference sequence). The CDR3 consists of 12 residues. The CDR3 is CSAKVGDTEAFF. Written as DNA, the CDR3 is TGCAGTGCTAAAGTGGGGGACACTGAAGCTTTCTTT.

This sequence joins TRBV4-3 and TRBJ2-3; either TRBD1 or TRBD2 may supply D (5 bases each). Germline loops: CDR1 LGHNA, CDR2 YSLEER. With 0 bases removed from V and 0 bases from J, the gap between germline ends came to 13 bases. This CDR3 has 17 amino acids. The CDR3 region is CASSQDVTGLSTDTQYF. CDR3 in DNA: TGCGCCAGCAGCCAAGATGTCACGGGGCTTAGCACAGATACGCAGTATTTT.

This clonotype was observed many times. The chain links TRBV9 to TRBJ1-1; possibly TRBD1 for D (6 bases). Germline V gene lookup returns CDR1 SGDLS and CDR2 YYNGEE. V was clipped by 3 bases and J by 5 bases, with 14 bases between them. The CDR3 totals 14 residues. CDR3 sequence (DNA): TGTGCCAGCAGCGAGGGGACACTTGGGACTGAAGCTTTCTTT. It specifies CASSEGTLGTEAFF. The whole variable domain, remainder taken from reference TRBV9 and TRBJ1-1, is DSGVTQTPKHLITATGQRVTLRCSPRSGDLSVYWYQQSLDQGLQFLIQYYNGEERAKGNILERFSAQQFPDLHSELNLSSLELGDSALYFCASSEGTLGTEAFFGQGTRLTVV.

The V gene is TRBV25-1, the J gene TRBJ2-5; 9 bases align to TRBD1. The CDR3 consists of 18 residues. V was clipped by 0 bases and J by 0 bases; unmatched bases: 8. Germline V gene data show CDR1 as MGHDK and CDR2 as SYGVNS. This CDR3 reads CASSEYGLGQGNQETQYF. DNA of the CDR3: TGTGCCAGCAGTGAATATGGGCTGGGACAGGGTAACCAAGAGACCCAGTACTTC.

CDR3 DNA sequence: TGTGCCAGCAGTGAAAGATCGGGACTAGGAGTTGAGCAGTTCTTC. It translates to CASSERSGLGVEQFF. V usage is TRBV12-1 and J usage is TRBJ2-1; TRBD2, the D gene given by the table, was not confirmed from the DNA. TRBV12-1 is given as a pseudogene. The CDR3 spans 15 residues.